What follows is one T cell receptor (beta chain) and its context. Its specificity is unknown. This record comes from a study of cytomegalovirus exposure and HLA in healthy donors. With 60 Vbeta and 13 Jbeta primers, the PCR was carried out. Original analysis: Around 80 million unique TCR beta chains, some 9.9 million of them shared, were counted by a later analysis. The table came from immunoSEQ multiplex PCR; TCRdb's copy has only in-frame clones and leaves some out. D and trimming were read from the DNA, whereas the V and J calls and clone size are those reported in that table. The sample yields about 140,000 clones, 75% to 85% seen once. Study-level points and caveats: With later analysis, a missense DCLRE1C variant became linked to TCR beta V- and J-gene trimming. In a later analysis, most CMV-associated TCR beta chains appeared HLA-restricted.

This receptor was identified in a woman between 18 and 30 years old in good health and CMV-seropositive. The sequenced material came from PBMCs.

The CDR3 coding sequence is TGTGCCAGCAGCTTACTCCGGGGGTACCAAGAGACCCAGTACTTC. Translation: CASSLLRGYQETQYF. V is TRBV7-2 and J is TRBJ2-5, with D maybe TRBD2 (6 bases). The V and J ends lost 2 bases and 0 bases respectively, with 10 bases between them. The CDR3 spans 15 residues. Germline CDR1 reads SGHTA; CDR2 reads FQGNSA. The complete variable domain, with remaining parts taken from reference TRBV7-2 and TRBJ2-5, reads GAGVSQSPSNKVTEKGKDVELRCDPISGHTALYWYRQSLGQGLEFLIYFQGNSAPDKSGLPSDRFSAERTGGSVSTLTIQRTQQEDSAVYLCASSLLRGYQETQYFGPGTRLLVL.